The present entry profiles one T cell receptor (beta chain) with its context. Its target antigen remains unknown. The input lacks base qualities; no much larger clone sits a single base away. This specimen comes from a study of blood T cell repertoires in COVID-19 (dated by TCRdb to about 2020). For the study in its entirety: Collaborator samples came from the United States, Italy and Spain and covered acute and convalescent phases of COVID-19. The material from the prospective study consisted of cDNA or gDNA derived from T cells, B-cell-depleted T cells, or PBMCs. Subjects who had been exposed to COVID-19, were actively infected with it, or had recovered from it provided the deeply sampled blood TCRbeta repertoires that made up the dataset. The repertoires were released in a freely available public database intended as a resource for research on the immune response to SARS-CoV-2. The samples were drawn from two sources: the first 160 participants of the ongoing ImmuneRACE study, and 1,254 subjects contributed by 6 global collaborators. A de-identified subject ID, COVID-19 status, age in years and sex were almost always included in the sample metadata. Where HLA class I and class II types were available, the types were taken from metadata supplied by the sample provider, not from assay-based typing. Here is what the overall study found, with its caveats: Clinical and demographic metadata were provided uncurated, with the amount varying by source and participant.

Between the V and J ends, shortened by 4 bases and 5 bases respectively, the junction contains 16 bases. Including cysteine and phenylalanine, the CDR3 has 14 amino acids. Only the CDR3 region is kept as DNA, spanning 42 bases read in frame from base 1. In the germline V gene, CDR1 corresponds to SGDLS and CDR2 to YYNGEE. In the prospective study, participants were about 18 to 95 years old, resided in approximately 25 geographic areas of the United States, and were enrolled through a virtual design. In the prospective study, cohorts were assigned on the basis of participant-reported clinical history obtained from a screening survey and a study questionnaire. Recovered participants in ImmuneRACE Cohort 3 were defined by two consecutive negative NP/OP PCR tests, clearance by a healthcare professional, or resolution of symptoms. In the prospective study, whole blood, serum and a nasopharyngeal or oropharyngeal swab were collected from each participant by mobile phlebotomists. Over an approximately 2-month period, participants in the prospective study had the option of providing additional blood draws and questionnaires. Prospective study blood samples were shipped either frozen or at room temperature before DNA extraction.

TCRbeta CDR3 regions were amplified from genomic DNA by means of the immunoSEQ Assay, a bias-controlled multiplex PCR. The published analysis was carried out like this. The number of nucleated cells in each sample was estimated by amplification of reference gene primers within the assay. To quantify the absolute abundance of each unique TCRbeta CDR3 rearrangement, sequence reads were collapsed and filtered. Productive Simpson clonality was computed per sample as the square root of Simpson's diversity index over productive rearrangements. Sourced from immuneACCESS, this table was stored by TCRdb with only in-frame sequences that have V and J called. A share of the clones is absent; for the studies checked, an unresolved V gene accounts for under half, and the remainder has no known explanation. V and J calls and clone size come straight from that table; D and trimming were deduced from the DNA. The sample table lists 200,000 to 250,000 clones, roughly 91% of them with a count of one. Over 4% of the sample lies in the top ten.

The V gene is TRBV9 and the J gene is TRBJ2-7; the D segment cannot be called with confidence. The sequence was collected from a woman younger than 45 who had recovered from COVID-19. Sequenced input: PBMCs or T cells enriched from blood (not recorded which). The CDR3 amino acid sequence is: CASSTRYEPNEQYF. The base sequence is TGTGCCAGCAGCACCCGCTATGAGCCAAACGAGCAGTACTTC.